A single sample is the source of the 20 T cell receptor beta chains below, sequenced in a study of regulatory and conventional T cells in RAG deficiency. The sorted conventional CD4+ T cells were CD25-low and CD127-high, with genomic DNA sequenced. Clones were sequenced by immunoSEQ multiplex PCR, and TCRdb holds only the in-frame ones, with some missing. The repertoire holds about 30,000 clones, approximately 96% seen once, with over 0.35% in the top ten. These data were also reused for a study on regulatory T cells. That paper notes: The PCR used 52 TRBV and 13 TRBJ primers.

Specimen: CD25- CD4+ T cells sorted from blood. These TCRs come from a human donor in good health.

V gene TRBV7-9 combines with J gene TRBJ1-2; D might be TRBD1 (5 bases). Trimming took off 1 base at V and 2 bases at J, with 8 bases between the two ends. The CDR3 runs 14 residues. Germline V gene lookup returns CDR1 SEHNR and CDR2 FQNEAQ (reference sequence). The CDR3 loop is CASSLGGVNYGYTF. The CDR3 DNA reads TGTGCCAGCAGCTTAGGGGGGGTGAACTATGGCTACACCTTC.

The rearrangement joins TRBV30 to TRBJ2-7, with 8 positions matching TRBD1. This CDR3 has 14 residues. CDR1 and CDR2 (germline): GTSNPN, SVGIG (reference sequence). V shed 3 bases, J shed 2 bases, and the junction held 6 bases outside the gene matches. The CDR3: CAWSGQGVPYEQYF. The CDR3 DNA reads TGTGCCTGGAGCGGACAGGGCGTCCCCTACGAGCAGTACTTC.

V gene TRBV5-1 combines with J gene TRBJ2-2; D perhaps matches TRBD1 (6 bases). In germline, CDR1 is SGHRS, CDR2 YFSETQ. The CDR3 is 17 amino acids. V was pared by 0 bases and J by 6 bases, with 18 bases between. CDR3 amino acids: CASSLDPQGQGAGELFF. For the CDR3, the DNA is TGCGCCAGCAGCTTGGACCCCCAGGGGCAAGGGGCCGGGGAGCTGTTTTTT.

The CDR3 protein is CASSFGDTQYF. The CDR3 bases are TGTGCCAGCAGCTTCGGAGATACGCAGTATTTT. The chain has TRBV11-2 and TRBJ2-3; the D is unclear. V was trimmed by 3 bases and J by 5 bases, leaving 3 bases between them. Germline values: CDR1 SGHAT, CDR2 FQNNGV. The CDR3 contains 11 residues.

The count of this clone is one. The gene calls are TRBV19 and TRBJ2-7; weak D call: TRBD2 (5 bases). Germline loops: CDR1 LNHDA, CDR2 SQIVND (reference sequence). This CDR3 comprises 15 residues. V was pared by 6 bases and J by 0 bases, with 15 bases between. The CDR3 sequence is CASRPRVGSSYEQYF. CDR3 DNA sequence: TGTGCCAGTAGGCCCCGAGTAGGGAGCTCCTACGAGCAGTACTTC. The entire variable domain, with the rest obtained from reference TRBV19 and TRBJ2-7, is as follows: DGGITQSPKYLFRKEGQNVTLSCEQNLNHDAMYWYRQDPGQGLRLIYYSQIVNDFQKGDIAEGYSVSREKKESFPLTVTSAQKNPTAFYLCASRPRVGSSYEQYFGPGTRLTVT.

The J gene is TRBJ2-1, the V gene TRBV29-1, with D perhaps matching TRBD1 (6 bases). The CDR3 length is 12 residues. V was pared by 8 bases and J by 9 bases, with 17 bases between. Germline CDR1 and CDR2: SQVTM and ANQGSEA. CDR3 protein: CSIMPGVGEQFF. The DNA for the CDR3 is TGCAGCATCATGCCAGGGGTGGGTGAGCAGTTCTTC.

The chain has TRBV29-1 and TRBJ1-1; 7 nucleotides match TRBD1. The trim removed 8 bases at V and 3 bases at J, leaving 15 bases unmatched. CDR1 and CDR2 from the germline V gene are SQVTM and ANQGSEA. This CDR3 has 15 amino acids. In nucleotides, the CDR3 is TGCAGCTCCCTAAAAACCGGGACAGCCGACACTGAAGCTTTCTTT. Residues: CSSLKTGTADTEAFF.

This chain uses TRBV6-1 with TRBJ2-3; no definite D call. This CDR3 is 14 amino acids long. The germline V gene encodes CDR1 MNHNS and CDR2 SASEGT. Trimming took 6 bases from V and 1 from J, leaving 11 bases between them. CDR3 amino acids: CASREIWGTDTQYF. As DNA, the CDR3 is TGTGCCAGCAGGGAGATATGGGGCACAGATACGCAGTATTTT.

The chain carries TRBV7-9 and TRBJ1-1; D is unclear. This CDR3 has 11 amino acids. Trimming took off 3 bases at V and 6 bases at J, with 5 bases between the two ends. Germline V gene data show CDR1 as SEHNR and CDR2 as FQNEAQ (reference sequence). The CDR3 coding sequence is TGTGCCAGCAGCTTCTCGTCTGAAGCTTTCTTT. It yields the protein CASSFSSEAFF.

This clone appeared a single time. The chain is built from TRBV25-1 and TRBJ1-1, with D hard to call. CDR3 length: 14 amino acids. In germline, CDR1 is MGHDK, CDR2 SYGVNS. V was clipped by 6 bases and J by 4 bases, with 15 bases between them. The CDR3 bases are TGTGCCAGCAGAGATGCGGGCGCGGGCACTGAAGCTTTCTTT. Residues: CASRDAGAGTEAFF.

This clone came up a few times. This rearrangement joins TRBV10-2 to TRBJ1-3; D is perhaps TRBD1 (5 bases). The CDR3 has 17 residues. CDR1 is WSHSY, CDR2 SAAADI, per germline. Trimming stripped 3 bases from V and 0 bases from J, with 15 bases between. CDR3 in amino acids: CASSDLTRAISGNTIYF. In DNA, the CDR3 is TGCGCCAGCAGTGATCTGACCAGGGCGATCTCTGGAAACACCATATATTTT.

The chain links TRBV7-6 to TRBJ2-1; maybe TRBD2 (6 bases). Germline loops: CDR1 SGHVS, CDR2 FNYEAQ. This CDR3 has 17 amino acids. The V gene lost 1 base and the J gene lost 5 bases, with 18 bases spanning the gap. The CDR3 DNA reads TGTGCCAGCAGCTTAGTCGCCGGTCCTCGGGGGAACAATGAGCAGTTCTTC. This gives the protein CASSLVAGPRGNNEQFF.

V usage is TRBV6-5 and J usage is TRBJ1-2, with D hard to call. The CDR3 has 13 residues. V gave up 6 bases and J gave up 4 bases, with 12 bases separating them. Looked up from germline, CDR1 is MNHEY and CDR2 is SVGAGI. CDR3 DNA: TGTGCCAGCAGCGCCGAAGCCCTCTATGGCTACACCTTC. Encoded protein: CASSAEALYGYTF.

The chain uses TRBV4-2 and TRBJ1-6; D is unresolved. The V end lost 3 bases, the J end lost 7 bases, and 13 bases lay between the germline ends. This CDR3 has 15 residues. CDR1 and CDR2 (germline): LGHNA, YNFKEQ. DNA of the CDR3: TGTGCCAGCAGCCATCTGGGCCCGGCGAATTCACCCCTCCACTTT. Translating gives CASSHLGPANSPLHF.

The chain uses TRBV19 and TRBJ2-3, with a possible D match to TRBD1 (6 bases). There are 15 residues in the CDR3. Germline values: CDR1 LNHDA, CDR2 SQIVND (reference sequence). V lost 5 bases and J 6 bases, leaving 18 bases between the germline ends. In nucleotides, the CDR3 is TGTGCCAGTAGTCAGACAGGTGAAAGTTGGGATACGCAGTATTTT. Translating gives CASSQTGESWDTQYF.

This sequence joins TRBV14 and TRBJ2-7; 7 bases align to TRBD1. This CDR3 is built from 13 residues. J lost 2 bases, V lost 7 bases, and 5 bases had no gene match. CDR1 is SGHDN and CDR2 is FVKESK in the germline V gene. The CDR3: CASNRDRAYEQYF. CDR3 DNA: TGTGCCAGCAACCGGGACAGAGCCTACGAGCAGTACTTC.

The rearrangement joins TRBV7-2 to TRBJ2-1; 10 nucleotides agree with TRBD2. Losses at the gene ends were 1 base for V and 8 bases for J; bases not matched to a gene: 8. Per germline, CDR1 SGHTA and CDR2 FQGNSA. This CDR3 spans 16 amino acids. This CDR3 is CASSLEFASGGDEQFF. In nucleotides, the CDR3 is TGTGCCAGCAGCTTAGAGTTTGCTAGCGGGGGCGATGAGCAGTTCTTC. Combining the CDR3 with reference TRBV7-2 and TRBJ2-1 gives the whole variable domain GAGVSQSPSNKVTEKGKDVELRCDPISGHTALYWYRQSLGQGLEFLIYFQGNSAPDKSGLPSDRFSAERTGGSVSTLTIQRTQQEDSAVYLCASSLEFASGGDEQFFGPGTRLTVL.

The chain uses TRBV7-9 and TRBJ2-7, with 11 bases identical to TRBD1. The CDR3 is 15 amino acids. V lost 4 bases to trimming and J lost 5 bases; unmatched junction nucleotides: 7. Looked up from germline, CDR1 is SEHNR and CDR2 is FQNEAQ (reference sequence). CDR3 amino acids: CASSSGQGAYDEQYF. In DNA, the CDR3 is TGTGCCAGCAGCTCCGGACAGGGGGCATATGACGAGCAGTACTTC.

V gene TRBV6-5 combines with J gene TRBJ2-7, with no clear D. CDR3 length: 13 residues. V dropped 6 bases and J dropped 6 bases, with 15 bases sitting between them. Germline CDR1 is MNHEY and CDR2 is SVGAGI. CDR3 in DNA: TGTGCCAGCAGACCGAACAGCTTCTCCGAGCAGTACTTC. It encodes CASRPNSFSEQYF.

This chain links TRBV15 with TRBJ2-7, with D tentatively TRBD2 (5 bases). The germline V and J ends were trimmed by 1 base and 2 bases, with 9 bases remaining between them. CDR3 size: 14 residues. The germline CDR1 and CDR2 sequences are LNHNV and YYDKDF (reference sequence). The CDR3 nucleotides read TGTGCCACCAGCAGAGGGACGGGGACCTACGAGCAGTACTTC. Translation: CATSRGTGTYEQYF. Full variable domain (outside the CDR3, taken from reference TRBV15 and TRBJ2-7): DAMVIQNPRYQVTQFGKPVTLSCSQTLNHNVMYWYQQKSSQAPKLLFHYYDKDFNNEADTPDNFQSRRPNTSFCFLDIRSPGLGDTAMYLCATSRGTGTYEQYFGPGTRLTVT.